One and the same sample provided the 31 T cell receptor beta chains below, sequenced in a study of a mutant IDH1 vaccine in newly diagnosed glioma. The protocol was immunoSEQ multiplex PCR, while the TCRdb copy is restricted to in-frame clones and leaves out a portion. The profile shows about 35,000 clones, about four fifths of them singletons. Time point in this sample: baseline, week 1 (first vaccination visit). Treatment denoted: pre-vaccination baseline after standard-of-care therapy. The sample was peripheral blood mononuclear cells (PBMCs), taken from a glioma patient treated with radiotherapy, temozolomide or both. These receptors were taken from a man between 45 and 60 years old with glioma. Some clones in this sample may be carry-over from other donors' samples.

CDR3 loop: CASRRQGAALSMGYTF. The CDR3 nucleotides are TGTGCCAGCAGAAGGCAGGGGGCCGCTCTTTCTATGGGCTACACCTTC. The chain has TRBV28 and TRBJ1-2, with 8 positions matching TRBD1. Germline V lookup: CDR1 MDHEN, CDR2 SYDVKM. The junction had 17 bases not matched to a gene; V was cut back by 6 bases and J by 8 bases. The CDR3 covers 16 residues.

V and J are TRBV7-3 and TRBJ2-7; D is possibly TRBD1 (5 bases). The CDR3 totals 13 residues. V gave up 4 bases and J gave up 6 bases, with 13 bases separating them. Looked up from germline, CDR1 is SGHTA and CDR2 is FQGTGA. CDR3 DNA: TGTGCCAGCAGCTCTCCAGACAGTAGCGAGCAGTACTTC. Its translation: CASSSPDSSEQYF.

This sequence joins TRBV5-1 and TRBJ2-1; a possible D gene is TRBD2 (6 bases). Germline CDR1 and CDR2: SGHRS and YFSETQ. The CDR3 contains 14 residues. The V gene lost 7 bases and the J gene lost 7 bases, with 18 bases spanning the gap. The CDR3 DNA is TGCGCCAGCGTTCCGGACTACCTACTAAATGAGCAGTTCTTC. The encoded protein is CASVPDYLLNEQFF.

This chain uses TRBV27 with TRBJ2-7; 7 bases map to TRBD2. This CDR3 comprises 15 residues. Germline-derived CDR1 and CDR2 are MNHEY and SMNVEV (reference sequence). The V gene end was trimmed by 3 bases and the J gene end by 4 bases; junction bases not matched to a gene: 9. CDR3: CASSLSGNLRYEQYF. The DNA of the CDR3 is TGTGCCAGCAGTTTGAGCGGGAACCTAAGGTACGAGCAGTACTTC.

V and J are TRBV6-5 and TRBJ1-6; D not resolved. The CDR3 has 14 residues. CDR1 MNHEY and CDR2 SVGAGI come from the germline V gene. Trimming pared 6 bases from V and 9 bases from J, leaving 15 bases between. The CDR3 DNA sequence: TGTGCCAGCAGCCGGGATCAGGAGGTTTCACCCCTCCACTTT. Encoded protein: CASSRDQEVSPLHF.

The V call is TRBV5-1, the J call TRBJ1-1, with 9 bases aligning to TRBD1. Germline V gene data show CDR1 as SGHRS and CDR2 as YFSETQ. The CDR3 is 12 residues long. With V trimmed by 4 bases and J by 8 bases, 3 bases remained unmatched. The CDR3 sequence is CASSVDRGEAFF. The CDR3 bases are TGCGCCAGCAGCGTTGACAGGGGGGAAGCTTTCTTT.

This rearrangement joins TRBV19 to TRBJ1-5; D is perhaps TRBD1 (6 bases). Germline V CDR1 and CDR2: LNHDA, SQIVND (reference sequence). The CDR3 covers 14 residues. Trimming took 9 bases from V and 5 from J, leaving 17 bases between them. As DNA, the CDR3 is TGTGCCAGCAGGGGCCCATCAGGTCATCAGCCCCAGCATTTT. Protein sequence: CASRGPSGHQPQHF.

J is TRBJ1-1 and V is TRBV6-5, with a weak D call TRBD1 (5 bases). This CDR3 has 14 amino acids. V gave up 6 bases and J gave up 4 bases, with 15 bases separating them. Germline CDR1 and CDR2: MNHEY and SVGAGI. The CDR3 spells CASRLTVVGTEAFF. CDR3 sequence (DNA): TGTGCCAGCAGGTTGACAGTCGTGGGCACTGAAGCTTTCTTT.

The chain has TRBV4-1 and TRBJ2-7; a possible D gene is TRBD2 (7 bases). V lost 1 base and J lost 3, with 10 bases in between. CDR1 and CDR2 from the germline V gene are MGHRA and YSYEKL. The CDR3 totals 14 residues. The CDR3 bases are TGCGCCAGCAGCCAAGGGGAGGGGGTCTACGAGCAGTACTTC. Amino acid sequence: CASSQGEGVYEQYF.

The V and J genes are TRBV18 and TRBJ2-2, with 10 bases fitting TRBD2. Germline CDR1 and CDR2: KGHSH and LQKENI. The CDR3 has 18 amino acids. V lost 2 bases and J lost 4; bases outside the gene matches: 10. CDR3 in DNA: TGTGCCAGCTCACCAGGAGAAAGCGGGAGGGCCCGCACCGGGGAGCTGTTTTTT. Its protein product is CASSPGESGRARTGELFF.

The genes are TRBV5-5 and TRBJ1-1; 11 bases fit TRBD1. The CDR3 has 14 amino acids. J was trimmed by 5 bases and V by 4 bases; bases with no gene match: 4. CDR1 SGHKS and CDR2 YYEKEE come from the germline V gene (reference sequence). DNA for the CDR3: TGTGCCAGCAGCGGACAGGGGGCTAAAACTGAAGCTTTCTTT. Its translation is CASSGQGAKTEAFF.

This sequence joins TRBV7-9 and TRBJ2-4; perhaps TRBD1 as D (5 bases). The CDR3 has 15 residues. The germline V gene has CDR1 SEHNR and CDR2 FQNEAQ (reference sequence). The V end lost 1 base, the J end lost 6 bases, and 13 bases lay between the germline ends. CDR3 nucleotide sequence: TGTGCCAGCAGCTTAGGGTCGACAGAAGGAAACATTCAGTACTTC. This codes for CASSLGSTEGNIQYF.

As for this clone: Other DNA sequences in this specimen translate into the identical CDR3. CDR3: CSARSEKLFF. The CDR3 nucleotides read TGCAGTGCTAGAAGTGAAAAACTGTTTTTT. This chain links TRBV20-1 with TRBJ1-4; D gene unclear. Trimming cost V 2 bases and J 7 bases, with 2 bases left between them. The CDR3 runs to 10 residues. The germline CDR1 and CDR2 sequences are DFQATT and SNEGSKA (reference sequence).

The chain links TRBV7-6 to TRBJ2-5; 7 bases map to TRBD2. CDR1 and CDR2 (germline): SGHVS, FNYEAQ. The CDR3 is made up of 15 amino acids. Germline trimming cut 2 bases from V and 5 bases from J; bases unmatched to any gene: 8. DNA of the CDR3: TGTGCCAGCAGCTTAAGCGGGACCGGTGGGGAGACCCAGTACTTC. Translation gives CASSLSGTGGETQYF.

This chain uses TRBV7-9 with TRBJ2-7, with 8 bases that match TRBD1. Per germline, CDR1 SEHNR and CDR2 FQNEAQ (reference sequence). Trimming removed 2 bases from V and 6 bases from J; junction bases left unmatched: 3. CDR3 length equals 13 residues. The CDR3 loop reads CASSLTGTGEQYF. For the CDR3, the DNA is TGTGCCAGCAGCTTAACGGGGACAGGCGAGCAGTACTTC. The whole variable domain, filled in from reference TRBV7-9 and TRBJ2-7, reads DTGVSQNPRHKITKRGQNVTFRCDPISEHNRLYWYRQTLGQGPEFLTYFQNEAQLEKSRLLSDRFSAERPKGSFSTLEIQRTEQGDSAMYLCASSLTGTGEQYFGPGTRLTVT.

In its sample, this clone was seen once. The chain couples TRBV15 to TRBJ1-1; D perhaps matches TRBD1 (5 bases). In germline, CDR1 is LNHNV, CDR2 YYDKDF (reference sequence). V was trimmed by 8 bases and J by 3 bases, leaving 19 bases between them. This CDR3 contains 15 residues. DNA of the CDR3: TGTGCCACCCACGAGAGGGGCAGGATGGACACTGAAGCTTTCTTT. It specifies CATHERGRMDTEAFF.

This clone was counted once. The rearrangement joins TRBV6-1 to TRBJ2-2, with a weak D call TRBD2 (6 bases). The V end was cut by 7 bases, the J end by 8 bases, with 14 bases between. This CDR3 contains 13 residues. Per the germline V gene, CDR1 is MNHNS and CDR2 is SASEGT. The CDR3 DNA reads as TGTGCCAGCACCCGAGGAGGGGCGGGGGAGCTGTTTTTT. Translating gives CASTRGGAGELFF.

CDR3 sequence: CAWIERTGVHTEAFF. The DNA for the CDR3 is TGTGCCTGGATCGAGCGGACAGGGGTTCACACTGAAGCTTTCTTT. The gene calls are TRBV30 and TRBJ1-1, with 9 bases lining up with TRBD1. The CDR3 is 15 amino acids. Looked up from germline, CDR1 is GTSNPN and CDR2 is SVGIG (reference sequence). Germline trimming cut 4 bases from V and 3 bases from J; bases unmatched to any gene: 9.

The J gene is TRBJ2-1, the V gene TRBV4-1; D is undetermined. CDR1 and CDR2 from the germline V gene are MGHRA and YSYEKL. The CDR3 runs 14 residues. V was cut by 7 bases and J by 0 bases, with 10 bases left in between. The CDR3 bases are TGCGCCAGCAAGGCCCAGAGCTCCTACAATGAGCAGTTCTTC. Translating gives CASKAQSSYNEQFF.

This clone was counted a single time. This chain uses TRBV6-1 with TRBJ2-6, with D possibly being TRBD2 (6 bases). Germline CDR1 is MNHNS and CDR2 is SASEGT. Trimming took off 3 bases at V and 2 bases at J, with 8 bases between the two ends. The CDR3 extends over 15 amino acids. CDR3 sequence reads: CASSEGGAGANVLTF. The CDR3 nucleotides are TGTGCCAGCAGTGAGGGCGGGGCTGGGGCCAACGTCCTGACTTTC.

Only one count was recorded for this clone. V usage is TRBV7-8 and J usage is TRBJ2-7; TRBD1 agrees at 8 bases. The CDR3 extends over 14 amino acids. The V and J ends lost 8 bases and 2 bases, in that order; junction bases with no gene match: 8. CDR1 is SGHVS, CDR2 FQNEAQ, per germline. The DNA for the CDR3 is TGTGCCAGCCACCGCGGGACAGGCCCCTACGAGCAGTACTTC. Its translation is CASHRGTGPYEQYF. Combining the CDR3 with reference TRBV7-8 and TRBJ2-7 gives the whole variable domain GAGVSQSPRYKVAKRGQDVALRCDPISGHVSLFWYQQALGQGPEFLTYFQNEAQLDKSGLPSDRFFAERPEGSVSTLKIQRTQQEDSAVYLCASHRGTGPYEQYFGPGTRLTVT.

The chain carries TRBV18 and TRBJ2-7; 8 bases align to TRBD1. Germline V gives CDR1 KGHSH, CDR2 LQKENI. This CDR3 has 15 residues. J lost 3 bases, V lost 3 bases, and 7 bases had no gene match. CDR3 DNA sequence: TGTGCCAGCTCACCTAAAGGACAGGGATACTACGAGCAGTACTTC. Translating it yields CASSPKGQGYYEQYF.

This clone was picked up one time. The chain carries TRBV19 and TRBJ2-3; D possibly corresponds to TRBD2 (6 bases). Germline CDR1 reads LNHDA; CDR2 reads SQIVND (reference sequence). The CDR3 is 12 residues long. Trimming removed 7 bases from V and 1 base from J, with 6 bases in between. The CDR3 protein is CASTGGTDTQYF. CDR3 nucleotides: TGTGCCAGTACGGGGGGCACAGATACGCAGTATTTT.

The chain joins TRBV15 to TRBJ2-3, with D unresolved. V was trimmed by 1 base and J by 5 bases, leaving 7 bases between them. The CDR3 totals 13 residues. Germline values: CDR1 LNHNV, CDR2 YYDKDF (reference sequence). DNA of the CDR3: TGTGCCACCAGCAGAGGTGCAATAGATACGCAGTATTTT. Translating gives CATSRGAIDTQYF.

This clone was seen only a few times. The rearrangement links TRBV5-4 to TRBJ1-1; weak D call: TRBD1 (6 bases). Germline V gives CDR1 SGHNT, CDR2 YYREEE (reference sequence). The CDR3 is made up of 15 amino acids. V shed 7 bases and J shed 2 bases, with 18 bases lying between them. The CDR3 loop reads CASGRWGGLNTEAFF. The CDR3 region has the DNA TGTGCCAGCGGTCGCTGGGGGGGCCTAAACACTGAAGCTTTCTTT.

The chain recombines TRBV6-6 with TRBJ1-4; possible D gene TRBD1, 5 bases. V was shortened by 7 bases and J by 5 bases, with 20 bases between the two germline ends. Germline loops: CDR1 MNHNY, CDR2 SVGAGI (reference sequence). The CDR3 sequence is 16 residues long. The CDR3 protein is CASTLFGAVKNEKLFF. The CDR3 DNA follows: TGTGCCAGCACTCTCTTCGGGGCAGTGAAAAATGAAAAACTGTTTTTT.

J is TRBJ1-1 and V is TRBV7-2; the D is unclear. V dropped 4 bases and J dropped 6 bases, with 9 bases sitting between them. The CDR3 covers 12 residues. CDR1 and CDR2 from the germline V gene are SGHTA and FQGNSA. The CDR3 DNA reads TGTGCCAGCAGCTCCGATCTACCTGAAGCTTTCTTT. It encodes CASSSDLPEAFF. Drawing the rest from reference TRBV7-2 and TRBJ1-1, the complete variable domain is GAGVSQSPSNKVTEKGKDVELRCDPISGHTALYWYRQSLGQGLEFLIYFQGNSAPDKSGLPSDRFSAERTGGSVSTLTIQRTQQEDSAVYLCASSSDLPEAFFGQGTRLTVV.

In regard to this clone: One end of the junction fails to match germline, which may point to a read error. V is TRBV4-3 and J is TRBJ1-2, with D unclear. Germline CDR1 and CDR2: LGHNA and YSLEER. The CDR3 has 12 amino acids. The CDR3, as DNA: TGCGCCAGCAGCCAAGCCGGACGAGAACTTGCCTTC. Translating gives CASSQAGRELAF.

The chain recombines TRBV10-3 with TRBJ1-2, with D perhaps TRBD1 (5 bases). The CDR3 sequence is 16 residues long. The V gene lost 0 bases and the J gene lost 6 bases, with 17 bases spanning the gap. Germline assignment: CDR1 ENHRY and CDR2 SYGVKD. The CDR3 nucleotides read TGTGCCATCAGTGAGTCGAAGGAGGGGCCCTCAGATGGCTACACCTTC. Translation gives CAISESKEGPSDGYTF.

V and J are TRBV5-6 and TRBJ1-1, with 11 bases matching TRBD1. This CDR3 region has 15 residues. Germline V gene sequence: CDR1 SGHDT, CDR2 YYEEEE. V lost 4 bases, J lost 5 bases, and 7 bases stayed unmatched. This chain's CDR3 is CASSLGQGAFTEAFF. CDR3 in DNA: TGTGCCAGCAGCCTCGGACAGGGGGCTTTTACTGAAGCTTTCTTT.

The chain uses TRBV5-4 and TRBJ2-7, with D unclear. Trimming removed 3 bases at V and 4 bases at J, with 11 bases between. The CDR3 is made up of 13 amino acids. Germline CDR1 reads SGHNT; CDR2 reads YYREEE (reference sequence). The CDR3 protein is CASSSPIGYEQYF. The CDR3 nucleotides are TGTGCCAGCAGCTCGCCGATAGGGTACGAGCAGTACTTC.